A selection of T cell receptor beta chains follows, all from one sample in a study of blood T cell repertoires in COVID-19. Assay: immunoSEQ multiplex PCR; the TCRdb copy retains only in-frame clones and omits some. The table has some 100,000 clones, roughly 92% seen once; the top ten hold around 6%. The sequenced sample consisted of peripheral blood. The receptors originated from an older man with acute or convalescent COVID-19. The CDR3 runs from the conserved cysteine through the conserved F or W. The D gene is left open where the match is weak. Only part of the rows carry a size: once, few, many, or a class if the clone is expanded.

d_gene	v_gene	j_gene	abundance	CDR3aa	CDR3nt
TRBD2	TRBV10-3	TRBJ2-1	few	CAIGEGLAVYNEQFF	TGTGCCATCGGAGAAGGACTAGCGGTGTACAATGAGCAGTTCTTC
.	TRBV29-1	TRBJ2-2	.	CSGAKTGSGGELFF	TGCAGCGGCGCAAAGACAGGTAGTGGCGGGGAGCTGTTTTTT
TRBD2	TRBV7-9	TRBJ2-1	.	CASSSKTSGGNYNEQFF	TGTGCCAGCAGCTCCAAGACTAGCGGGGGCAACTACAATGAGCAGTTCTTC
TRBD2	TRBV4-1	TRBJ2-7	.	CASSLRPSGLALEQYF	TGCGCCAGCAGCCTACGTCCCTCGGGACTAGCATTAGAGCAGTACTTC
.	TRBV18	TRBJ1-1	.	CASSPGQQNTEAFF	TGTGCCAGCTCGCCTGGACAGCAGAACACTGAAGCTTTCTTT
TRBD2	TRBV7-3	TRBJ2-2	.	CASSSTGTRNTGELFF	TGTGCCAGCAGCTCAACCGGGACTAGGAACACCGGGGAGCTGTTTTTT
.	TRBV6-5	TRBJ2-7	.	CASSWAPFYEQYF	TGTGCCAGCAGTTGGGCGCCCTTCTACGAGCAGTACTTC
.	TRBV9	TRBJ2-2	.	CASSHEEHTGFGELFF	TGTGCCAGCAGCCACGAGGAACATACAGGTTTCGGGGAGCTGTTTTTT
.	TRBV30	TRBJ1-1	few	CAWNAGVLTEAFF	TGTGCCTGGAACGCGGGGGTCCTCACTGAAGCTTTCTTT
TRBD1	TRBV12-3/TRBV12-4	TRBJ1-2	.	CASSPGQDYGYTF	TGTGCCAGCAGCCCGGGACAGGATTATGGCTACACCTTC
.	TRBV4-3	TRBJ1-2	.	CASSQDVVPGYGYTF	TGCGCCAGCAGCCAAGATGTCGTACCGGGCTATGGCTACACCTTC
.	TRBV7-2	TRBJ2-7	.	CASSFSVSYEQYF	TGTGCCAGCAGCTTTTCTGTTTCCTACGAGCAGTACTTC
TRBD2	TRBV5-4	TRBJ2-3	.	CASSKKLAGGNTDTQYF	TGTGCCAGCAGCAAGAAACTAGCGGGAGGAAACACAGATACGCAGTATTTT
TRBD1	TRBV5-1	TRBJ1-1	.	CASSLGDSWTEAFF	TGCGCCAGCAGCTTGGGGGACAGCTGGACTGAAGCTTTCTTT
.	TRBV5-8	TRBJ2-3	.	CASSSGAHSTDTQYF	TGTGCCAGCAGCTCTGGGGCCCATAGCACAGATACGCAGTATTTT
.	TRBV21-1	TRBJ2-7	.	CASSKRGTLELKQYF	TGTGCCAGCAGCAAAAGGGGGACCCTTGAATTAAAGCAGTACTTC
.	TRBV5-1	TRBJ1-1	.	CASREWQVNTEAFF	TGCGCCAGCAGGGAATGGCAGGTGAACACTGAAGCTTTCTTT
TRBD1	TRBV27	TRBJ1-2	.	CASSLRQGTNYGYTF	TGTGCCAGCAGTTTAAGACAGGGAACTAACTATGGCTACACCTTC
.	TRBV4-1	TRBJ2-7	.	CASGSTGRLGEQYF	TGCGCCAGCGGATCGACAGGACGCTTAGGGGAGCAGTACTTC
TRBD1	TRBV27	TRBJ1-1	.	CASNKDRGNTEAFF	TGTGCCAGCAACAAGGACAGGGGGAACACTGAAGCTTTCTTT
.	TRBV29-1	TRBJ2-1	.	CSVSYQQWEQFF	TGCAGCGTTTCTTACCAACAATGGGAGCAGTTCTTC
TRBD1	TRBV11-2	TRBJ2-2	.	CASSPGQGWDTGELFF	TGTGCCAGCAGCCCGGGACAGGGTTGGGACACCGGGGAGCTGTTTTTT
TRBD1	TRBV29-1	TRBJ1-1	.	CSVEDRTGGGDWGPEAFF	TGCAGCGTTGAAGATCGCACAGGGGGAGGCGACTGGGGCCCTGAAGCTTTCTTT
.	TRBV9	TRBJ2-3	once	CASSVEVLARTTDTQYF	TGTGCCAGCAGCGTAGAGGTCCTAGCGAGAACCACAGATACGCAGTATTTT
.	TRBV5-1	TRBJ1-4	.	CASSLAFGGENEKLFF	TGCGCCAGCAGCTTGGCTTTTGGAGGGGAGAATGAAAAACTGTTTTTT
.	TRBV4-3	TRBJ1-1	.	CASSQGGGEGKGNTEAFF	TGCGCCAGCAGCCAAGGTGGGGGCGAGGGAAAAGGAAACACTGAAGCTTTCTTT
.	TRBV18	TRBJ2-2	once	CASSPWTENTGELFF	TGTGCCAGCTCACCCTGGACAGAGAACACCGGGGAGCTGTTTTTT
TRBD1	TRBV6-6	TRBJ1-1	.	CASSYSGQVGTEAFF	TGTGCCAGCAGTTACTCTGGACAGGTAGGGACTGAAGCTTTCTTT
TRBD1	TRBV19	TRBJ2-7	once	CASSTSTGSSYEQYF	TGTGCCAGTTCCACCTCGACAGGGAGCTCCTACGAGCAGTACTTC
.	TRBV6-5	TRBJ1-1	once	CASSYTGRGTEAFF	TGTGCCAGCAGTTACACCGGAAGAGGCACTGAAGCTTTCTTT
.	TRBV19	TRBJ1-3	few	CASSEQGAGNTIYF	TGTGCCAGTAGTGAACAGGGTGCGGGAAACACCATATATTTT
TRBD2	TRBV7-9	TRBJ2-5	.	CASSFISRGETQYF	TGTGCCAGCAGCTTTATCTCGCGGGGGGAGACCCAGTACTTC
TRBD1	TRBV6-5	TRBJ1-2	.	CASGRTGVDGYTF	TGTGCCAGCGGACGGACAGGGGTGGATGGCTACACCTTC
TRBD2	TRBV7-9	TRBJ2-2	.	CASSPLGLAGGRTGELFF	TGTGCCAGCAGCCCCCTGGGACTAGCGGGGGGGCGAACCGGGGAGCTGTTTTTT
.	TRBV6-5	TRBJ1-6	.	CASSYSRRAGGRALHF	TGTGCCAGCAGTTACTCGAGAAGGGCCGGGGGTCGTGCCCTCCACTTT
.	TRBV24-1	TRBJ2-6	.	CATGYGIPGANVLTF	TGTGCCACGGGTTACGGGATTCCTGGGGCCAACGTCCTGACTTTC
.	TRBV9	TRBJ2-1	.	CASSGYLNNEQFF	TGTGCCAGCAGCGGGTACTTAAACAATGAGCAGTTCTTC
.	TRBV5-1	TRBJ2-1	.	CASTLTGSSYNEQFF	TGCGCCAGCACCTTAACAGGGAGCTCCTACAATGAGCAGTTCTTC
.	TRBV7-6	TRBJ2-5	.	CASSKTSTQVETQYF	TGTGCCAGCAGCAAAACTAGTACGCAGGTAGAGACCCAGTACTTC
.	TRBV29-1	TRBJ1-1	.	CSVRQMNTEAFF	TGCAGCGTTAGACAGATGAACACTGAAGCTTTCTTT